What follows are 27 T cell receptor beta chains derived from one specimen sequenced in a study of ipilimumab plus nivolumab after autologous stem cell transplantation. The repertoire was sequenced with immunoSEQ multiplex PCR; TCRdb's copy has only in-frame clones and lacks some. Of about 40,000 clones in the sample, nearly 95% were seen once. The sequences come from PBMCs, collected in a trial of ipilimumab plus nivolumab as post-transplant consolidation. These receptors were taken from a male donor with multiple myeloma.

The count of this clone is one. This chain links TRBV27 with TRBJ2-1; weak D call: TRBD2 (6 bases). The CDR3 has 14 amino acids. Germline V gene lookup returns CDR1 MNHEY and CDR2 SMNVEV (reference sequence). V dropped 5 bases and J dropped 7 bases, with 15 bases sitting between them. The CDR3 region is CASSASGVWNEQFF. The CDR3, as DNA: TGTGCCAGCAGTGCGTCGGGGGTCTGGAATGAGCAGTTCTTC.

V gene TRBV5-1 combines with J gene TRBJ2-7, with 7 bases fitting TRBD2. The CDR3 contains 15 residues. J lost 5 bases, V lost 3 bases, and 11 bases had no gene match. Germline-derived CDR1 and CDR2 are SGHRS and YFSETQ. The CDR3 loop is CASSWGRGPWDEQYF. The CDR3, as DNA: TGCGCCAGCAGCTGGGGGAGGGGACCCTGGGACGAGCAGTACTTC.

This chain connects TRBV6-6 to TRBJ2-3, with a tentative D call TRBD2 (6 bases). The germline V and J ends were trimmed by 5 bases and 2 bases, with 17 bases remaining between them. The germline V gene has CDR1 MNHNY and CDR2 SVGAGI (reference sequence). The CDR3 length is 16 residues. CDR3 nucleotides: TGTGCCAGCAGTCCAACTAGAGCGGGTTCCACAGATACGCAGTATTTT. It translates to CASSPTRAGSTDTQYF.

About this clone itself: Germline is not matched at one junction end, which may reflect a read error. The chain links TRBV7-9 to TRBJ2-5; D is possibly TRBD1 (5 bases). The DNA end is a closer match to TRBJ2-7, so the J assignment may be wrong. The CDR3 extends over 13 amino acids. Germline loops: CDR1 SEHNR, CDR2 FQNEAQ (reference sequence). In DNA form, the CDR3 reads TGTGCCAGCAGCATAGCAGGGAACTACGAGCAGTACTTC. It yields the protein CASSIAGNYEQYF.

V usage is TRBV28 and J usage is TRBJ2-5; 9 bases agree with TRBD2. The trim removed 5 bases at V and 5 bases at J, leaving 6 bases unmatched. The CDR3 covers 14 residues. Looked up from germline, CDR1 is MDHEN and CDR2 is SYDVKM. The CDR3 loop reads CASSPSAGGETQYF. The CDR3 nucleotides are TGTGCCAGCAGTCCCTCAGCGGGAGGTGAGACCCAGTACTTC.

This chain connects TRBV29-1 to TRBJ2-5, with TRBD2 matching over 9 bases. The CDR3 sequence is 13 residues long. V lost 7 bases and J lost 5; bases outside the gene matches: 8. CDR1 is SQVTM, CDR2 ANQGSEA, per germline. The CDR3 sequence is CSAIAGAGETQYF. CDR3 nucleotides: TGCAGCGCCATAGCGGGAGCGGGTGAGACCCAGTACTTC.

CDR3 in DNA: TGTGCCAGTAGTAATCAAGGGGGTCTGGGTCAGCCCCAGCATTTT. The encoded protein is CASSNQGGLGQPQHF. The chain uses TRBV19 and TRBJ1-5, with D possibly matching TRBD1 (6 bases). CDR1 and CDR2 (germline): LNHDA, SQIVND (reference sequence). Trimming removed 4 bases from V and 6 bases from J, with 16 bases in between. This CDR3 is built from 15 residues. Complete variable domain (other parts from reference TRBV19 and TRBJ1-5): DGGITQSPKYLFRKEGQNVTLSCEQNLNHDAMYWYRQDPGQGLRLIYYSQIVNDFQKGDIAEGYSVSREKKESFPLTVTSAQKNPTAFYLCASSNQGGLGQPQHFGDGTRLSIL.

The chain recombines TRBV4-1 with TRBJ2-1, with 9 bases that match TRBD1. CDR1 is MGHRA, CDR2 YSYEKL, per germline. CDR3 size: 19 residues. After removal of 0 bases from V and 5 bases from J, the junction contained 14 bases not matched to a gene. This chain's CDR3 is CASSQDFRTGVVKDNEQFF. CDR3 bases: TGCGCCAGCAGCCAAGATTTCCGGACAGGGGTAGTTAAGGACAATGAGCAGTTCTTC.

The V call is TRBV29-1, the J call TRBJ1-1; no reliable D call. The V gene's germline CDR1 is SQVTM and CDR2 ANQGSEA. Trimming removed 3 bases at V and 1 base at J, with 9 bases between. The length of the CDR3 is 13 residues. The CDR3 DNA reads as TGCAGCGTTGAGAAAGCAGCGAACACTGAAGCTTTCTTT. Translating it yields CSVEKAANTEAFF.

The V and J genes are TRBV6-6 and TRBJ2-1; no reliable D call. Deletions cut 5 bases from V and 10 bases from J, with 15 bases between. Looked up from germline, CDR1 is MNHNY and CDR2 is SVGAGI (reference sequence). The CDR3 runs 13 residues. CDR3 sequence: CASSTAGEREQFF. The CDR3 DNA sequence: TGTGCCAGCAGTACAGCCGGTGAAAGGGAGCAGTTCTTC.

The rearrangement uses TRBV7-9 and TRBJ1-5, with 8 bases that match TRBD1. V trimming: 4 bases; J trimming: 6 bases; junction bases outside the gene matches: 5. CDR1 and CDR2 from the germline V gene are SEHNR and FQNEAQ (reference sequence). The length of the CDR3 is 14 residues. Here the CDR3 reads CASSSTGGGQPQHF. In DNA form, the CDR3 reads TGTGCCAGCAGCTCTACAGGGGGAGGTCAGCCCCAGCATTTT.

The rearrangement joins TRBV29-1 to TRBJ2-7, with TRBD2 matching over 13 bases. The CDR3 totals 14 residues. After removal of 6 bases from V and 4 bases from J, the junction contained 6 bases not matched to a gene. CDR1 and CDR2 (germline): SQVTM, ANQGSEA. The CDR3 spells CSVQRLAGGYEQYF. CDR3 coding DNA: TGCAGCGTACAGCGACTAGCGGGAGGTTACGAGCAGTACTTC.

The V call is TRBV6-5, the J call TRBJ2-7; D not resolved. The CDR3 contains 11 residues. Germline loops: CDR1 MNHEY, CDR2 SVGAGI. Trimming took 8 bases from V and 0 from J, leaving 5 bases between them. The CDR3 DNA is TGTGCCAGCGGGCGCTCCTACGAGCAGTACTTC. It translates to CASGRSYEQYF.

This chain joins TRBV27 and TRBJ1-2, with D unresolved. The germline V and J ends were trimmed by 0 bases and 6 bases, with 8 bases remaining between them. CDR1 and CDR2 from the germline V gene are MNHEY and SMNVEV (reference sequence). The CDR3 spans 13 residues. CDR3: CASSLSGRNGYTF. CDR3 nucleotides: TGTGCCAGCAGTTTATCGGGCAGAAATGGCTACACCTTC.

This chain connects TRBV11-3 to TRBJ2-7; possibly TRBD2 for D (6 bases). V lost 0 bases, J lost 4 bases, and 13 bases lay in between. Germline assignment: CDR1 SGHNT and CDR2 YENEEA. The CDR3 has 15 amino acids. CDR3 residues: CASSLDGSGDYEQYF. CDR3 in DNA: TGTGCCAGCAGCTTAGATGGGTCGGGAGATTACGAGCAGTACTTC. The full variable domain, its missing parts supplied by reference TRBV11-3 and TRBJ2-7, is EAGVVQSPRYKIIEKKQPVAFWCNPISGHNTLYWYLQNLGQGPELLIRYENEEAVDDSQLPKDRFSAERLKGVDSTLKIQPAELGDSAVYLCASSLDGSGDYEQYFGPGTRLTVT.

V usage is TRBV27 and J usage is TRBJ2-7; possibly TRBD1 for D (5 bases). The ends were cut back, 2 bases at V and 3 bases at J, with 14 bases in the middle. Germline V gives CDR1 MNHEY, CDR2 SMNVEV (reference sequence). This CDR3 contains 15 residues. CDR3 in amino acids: CASSLGIGVSYEQYF. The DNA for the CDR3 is TGTGCCAGCAGTTTAGGGATAGGGGTAAGCTACGAGCAGTACTTC.

CDR3 residues: CASSAGQGAGNTIYF. The CDR3 DNA reads as TGTGCCAGTAGTGCAGGACAGGGGGCCGGAAACACCATATATTTT. This chain connects TRBV19 to TRBJ1-3, with 11 bases that match TRBD1. Germline values: CDR1 LNHDA, CDR2 SQIVND (reference sequence). CDR3 length: 15 amino acids. Trimming took 5 bases from V and 4 from J; bases not matched to a gene: 4.

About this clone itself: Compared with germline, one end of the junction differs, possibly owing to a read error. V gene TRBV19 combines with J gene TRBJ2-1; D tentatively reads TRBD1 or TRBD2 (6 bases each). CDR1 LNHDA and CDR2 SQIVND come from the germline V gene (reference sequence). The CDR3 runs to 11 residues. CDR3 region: CASSMGGAEIF. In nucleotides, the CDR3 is TGTGCCAGTAGTATGGGGGGCGCCGAGATCTTC.

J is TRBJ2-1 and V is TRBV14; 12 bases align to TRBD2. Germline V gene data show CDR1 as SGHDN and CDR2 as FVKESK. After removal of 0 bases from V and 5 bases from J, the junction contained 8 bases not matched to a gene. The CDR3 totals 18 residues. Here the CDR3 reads CASSQDILAGGLHNEQFF. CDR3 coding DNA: TGTGCCAGCAGCCAAGATATTCTAGCGGGAGGGCTCCACAATGAGCAGTTCTTC.

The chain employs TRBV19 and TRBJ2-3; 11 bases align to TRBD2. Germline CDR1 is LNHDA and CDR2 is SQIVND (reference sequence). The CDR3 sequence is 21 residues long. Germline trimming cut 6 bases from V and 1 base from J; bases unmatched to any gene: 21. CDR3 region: CASSHELTSGATMGGTDTQYF. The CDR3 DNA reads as TGTGCCAGTAGCCACGAATTGACTAGCGGGGCGACCATGGGGGGCACAGATACGCAGTATTTT.

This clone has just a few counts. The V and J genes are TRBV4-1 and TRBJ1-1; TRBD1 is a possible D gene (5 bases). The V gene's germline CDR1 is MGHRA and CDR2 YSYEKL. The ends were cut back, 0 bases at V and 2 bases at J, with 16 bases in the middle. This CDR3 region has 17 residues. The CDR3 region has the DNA TGCGCCAGCAGCCAAGACGGAAGGGGCCGGGGAAACACTGAAGCTTTCTTT. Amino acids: CASSQDGRGRGNTEAFF.

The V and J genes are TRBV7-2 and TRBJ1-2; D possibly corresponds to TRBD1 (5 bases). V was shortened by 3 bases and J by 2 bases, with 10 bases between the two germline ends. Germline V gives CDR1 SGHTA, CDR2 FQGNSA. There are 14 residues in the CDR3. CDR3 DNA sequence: TGTGCCAGCAGCTTGGCGACAGCAAACTATGGCTACACCTTC. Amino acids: CASSLATANYGYTF.

In DNA form, the CDR3 reads TGTGCCAGCAGCCCGGGACTAGGTTCTGGCACAGATACGCAGTATTTT. Residues: CASSPGLGSGTDTQYF. This sequence joins TRBV7-3 and TRBJ2-3; 8 bases are shared with TRBD2. Losses at the gene ends were 5 bases for V and 1 base for J; bases not matched to a gene: 8. Germline V CDR1 and CDR2: SGHTA, FQGTGA. This CDR3 contains 16 residues.

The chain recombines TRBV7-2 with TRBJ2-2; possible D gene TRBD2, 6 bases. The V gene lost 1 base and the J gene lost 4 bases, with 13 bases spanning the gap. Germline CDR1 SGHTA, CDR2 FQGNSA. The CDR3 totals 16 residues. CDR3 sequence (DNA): TGTGCCAGCAGCTTAGTGGCTAGCGTGGGCACCGGGGAGCTGTTTTTT. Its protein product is CASSLVASVGTGELFF. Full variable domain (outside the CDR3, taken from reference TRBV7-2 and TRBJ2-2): GAGVSQSPSNKVTEKGKDVELRCDPISGHTALYWYRQSLGQGLEFLIYFQGNSAPDKSGLPSDRFSAERTGGSVSTLTIQRTQQEDSAVYLCASSLVASVGTGELFFGEGSRLTVL.

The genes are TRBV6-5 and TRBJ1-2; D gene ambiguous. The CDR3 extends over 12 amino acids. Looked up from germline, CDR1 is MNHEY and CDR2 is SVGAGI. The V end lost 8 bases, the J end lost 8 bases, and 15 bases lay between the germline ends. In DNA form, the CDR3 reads TGTGCCAGCCGGCGAGGAGAATGGGGCTACACCTTC. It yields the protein CASRRGEWGYTF.

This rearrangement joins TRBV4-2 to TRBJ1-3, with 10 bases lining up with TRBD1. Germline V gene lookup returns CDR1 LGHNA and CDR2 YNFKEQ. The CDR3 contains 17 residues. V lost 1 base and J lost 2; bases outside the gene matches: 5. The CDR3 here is CASSQGDRGPAGNTIYF. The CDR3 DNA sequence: TGTGCCAGCAGCCAAGGGGACAGGGGACCCGCTGGAAACACCATATATTTT.

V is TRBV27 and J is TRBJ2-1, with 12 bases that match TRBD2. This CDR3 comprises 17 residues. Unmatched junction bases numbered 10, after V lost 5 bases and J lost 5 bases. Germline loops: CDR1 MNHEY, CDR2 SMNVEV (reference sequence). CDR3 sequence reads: CASSTLGLAGWHNEQFF. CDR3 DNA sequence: TGTGCCAGCAGTACCCTGGGACTAGCGGGCTGGCACAATGAGCAGTTCTTC.